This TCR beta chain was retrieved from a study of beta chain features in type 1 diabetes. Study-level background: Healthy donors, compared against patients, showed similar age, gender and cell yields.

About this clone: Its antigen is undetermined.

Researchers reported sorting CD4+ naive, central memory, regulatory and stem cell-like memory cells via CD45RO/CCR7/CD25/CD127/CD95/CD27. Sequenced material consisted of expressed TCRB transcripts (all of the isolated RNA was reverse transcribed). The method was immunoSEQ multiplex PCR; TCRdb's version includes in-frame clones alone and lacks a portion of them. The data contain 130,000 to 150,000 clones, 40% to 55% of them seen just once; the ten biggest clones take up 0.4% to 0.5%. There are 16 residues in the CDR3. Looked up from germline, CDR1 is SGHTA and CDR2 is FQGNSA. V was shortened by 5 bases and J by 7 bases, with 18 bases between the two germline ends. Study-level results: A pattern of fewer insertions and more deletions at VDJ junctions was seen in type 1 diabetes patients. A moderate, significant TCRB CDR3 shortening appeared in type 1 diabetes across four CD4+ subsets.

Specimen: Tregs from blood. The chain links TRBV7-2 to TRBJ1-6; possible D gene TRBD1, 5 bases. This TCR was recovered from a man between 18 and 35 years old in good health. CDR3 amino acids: CASSLQPRDSNSPLHF. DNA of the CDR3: TGTGCCAGCAGCCTACAACCCAGGGACTCGAATTCACCCCTCCACTTT.